The T cell receptor beta chain described here comes from a study of graft-versus-host responses after intestinal transplantation. Study background: Grafts were multivisceral, liver-intestinal, or isolated intestinal.

Sequencing used immunoSEQ multiplex PCR; TCRdb keeps in-frame clones, though not all of them. The sample comprises about 96,000 clones, about nine tenths of which are singletons, and around 0.33% rests with the top ten. To note about this clone: The antigen is not known.

V lost 7 bases to trimming and J lost 0 bases, with 15 bases between them. Per germline, CDR1 MNHEY and CDR2 SMNVEV (reference sequence). This CDR3 contains 15 residues. The TCR comes from a human donor who received an intestinal transplant. The J gene is TRBJ1-2, the V gene TRBV27; D is undetermined. The sequences come from unstimulated CD4+ T cells sorted from spleen or lymph node cells, collected before intestinal transplant. This CDR3 is CASKDQSVANYGYTF. The DNA for the CDR3 is TGTGCCAGCAAGGACCAGAGCGTGGCTAACTATGGCTACACCTTC.